A single sample gave rise to the 6 T cell receptor beta chains below, sequenced in a study of blood T cell repertoires in COVID-19. Sequencing was performed with immunoSEQ multiplex PCR; in TCRdb, only in-frame clones are kept and a portion is missing. The table records under 200,000 clones, 90% of them present only once. Sequencing was done on a sample of peripheral blood. Receptors originate from a man between 50 and 59 years old with acute or convalescent COVID-19.

The CDR3 bases are TGTGCCAGCAGTCCGCCCGGACAGGTCGGCTTCTACACCTTC. Translating gives CASSPPGQVGFYTF. V usage is TRBV27 and J usage is TRBJ1-2; the match to TRBD1 covers 7 bases. Germline V lookup: CDR1 MNHEY, CDR2 SMNVEV (reference sequence). CDR3 length: 14 residues. V trimming: 5 bases; J trimming: 10 bases; junction bases outside the gene matches: 13.

The chain employs TRBV11-1 and TRBJ2-7; D gene unclear. V gave up 4 bases and J gave up 6 bases, with 13 bases separating them. Germline CDR1 and CDR2: SGHAT and FQDESV (reference sequence). This CDR3 has 13 amino acids. CDR3 nucleotides: TGTGCCAGCAGCTCCGGTGAGGCTGGCGAGCAGTACTTC. This codes for CASSSGEAGEQYF.

J is TRBJ2-5 and V is TRBV4-1, with TRBD2 as a possible D gene (7 bases). The CDR3 consists of 17 residues. CDR1 MGHRA and CDR2 YSYEKL come from the germline V gene. The germline V and J ends were trimmed by 0 bases and 1 base, with 15 bases remaining between them. CDR3 DNA: TGCGCCAGCAGCCAAGATTACGGGGGGCGATTCCAAGAGACCCAGTACTTC. Its protein product is CASSQDYGGRFQETQYF.

This chain links TRBV28 with TRBJ1-1; perhaps TRBD1 as D (5 bases). V was shortened by 2 bases and J by 5 bases, with 9 bases between the two germline ends. The length of the CDR3 is 13 residues. Germline values: CDR1 MDHEN, CDR2 SYDVKM. The CDR3 loop reads CASSLGGGTEAFF. CDR3 bases: TGTGCCAGCAGTTTAGGGGGGGGGACTGAAGCTTTCTTT.

This clone has a single count. The J gene is TRBJ2-1, the V gene TRBV7-9; 7 nucleotides match TRBD1. This CDR3 comprises 15 residues. Germline CDR1 reads SEHNR; CDR2 reads FQNEAQ (reference sequence). V dropped 8 bases and J dropped 3; count of bases not matched to a gene: 10. The CDR3 region is CASGTGVPYYNEQFF. The DNA of the CDR3 is TGTGCCAGCGGAACAGGGGTCCCCTACTACAATGAGCAGTTCTTC.

The rearrangement links TRBV11-2 to TRBJ1-1, with D perhaps TRBD1 (5 bases). Per germline, CDR1 SGHAT and CDR2 FQNNGV. The V end lost 0 bases, the J end lost 8 bases, and 10 bases lay between the germline ends. This CDR3 is built from 13 residues. This chain's CDR3 is CASSLEVAGEAFF. The CDR3 DNA follows: TGTGCCAGCAGCTTAGAGGTAGCAGGGGAAGCTTTCTTT.